A selection of T cell receptor beta chains follows, all from one sample in a study of blood T cell repertoires in COVID-19. The protocol was immunoSEQ multiplex PCR, while the TCRdb copy is restricted to in-frame clones and leaves out a portion. Of roughly 290,000 clones in the sample, around 86% were seen once. Material: PBMCs or T cells enriched from blood (not recorded which). The receptors derive from a woman aged 40-49 years who had recovered from COVID-19. CDR3s include the opening cysteine and the closing phenylalanine or tryptophan. The order of the fields is CDR3 protein, CDR3 DNA, clone size, D gene, J gene, V gene. The D gene is left open where the match is weak. The size field is filled for only some rows; it gives once, few, many or a size class.

CDR3 protein: CSVEEGDRGVYNEQFF; CDR3 DNA: TGCAGCGTTGAAGAGGGGGACAGAGGGGTTTACAATGAGCAGTTCTTC; clone size: few; D gene: TRBD1; J gene: TRBJ2-1; V gene: TRBV29-1
CDR3 protein: CSASGLLATSEQYF; CDR3 DNA: TGCAGTGCTAGTGGCTTGCTAGCGACCTCCGAGCAGTACTTC; clone size: .; D gene: .; J gene: TRBJ2-7; V gene: TRBV20-1
CDR3 protein: CATRYRGGLGVRETQYF; CDR3 DNA: TGTGCCACCAGATATCGCGGGGGTCTGGGAGTTCGAGAGACCCAGTACTTC; clone size: .; D gene: TRBD2; J gene: TRBJ2-5; V gene: TRBV15
CDR3 protein: CASSEARTSGASYNEQFF; CDR3 DNA: TGTGCCAGCAGTGAAGCGCGTACTAGCGGGGCCTCCTACAATGAGCAGTTCTTC; clone size: .; D gene: TRBD2; J gene: TRBJ2-1; V gene: TRBV2
CDR3 protein: CASSPRVRGAGGYTF; CDR3 DNA: TGTGCCAGCAGCCCACGGGTTCGGGGGGCCGGTGGCTACACCTTC; clone size: .; D gene: .; J gene: TRBJ1-2; V gene: TRBV5-6
CDR3 protein: CASSLVGQATQHF; CDR3 DNA: TGTGCCAGCAGCTTAGTGGGACAGGCGACTCAGCATTTT; clone size: .; D gene: TRBD1; J gene: TRBJ1-5; V gene: TRBV7-8
CDR3 protein: CASSQGPAGTQYF; CDR3 DNA: TGCGCCAGCAGCCAGGGCCCGGCAGGTACGCAGTATTTT; clone size: .; D gene: .; J gene: TRBJ2-3; V gene: TRBV4-3
CDR3 protein: CASSFLAGGLNTGELFF; CDR3 DNA: TGTGCCAGCAGCTTCCTAGCGGGAGGCTTGAACACCGGGGAGCTGTTTTTT; clone size: .; D gene: TRBD2; J gene: TRBJ2-2; V gene: TRBV5-6
CDR3 protein: CASSQLSGSGEKLFF; CDR3 DNA: TGTGCCAGCAGTCAGTTGTCGGGGTCTGGGGAAAAACTGTTTTTT; clone size: .; D gene: .; J gene: TRBJ1-4; V gene: TRBV28
CDR3 protein: CASSLGREETQYF; CDR3 DNA: TGTGCCAGCAGCTTGGGCAGGGAAGAGACCCAGTACTTC; clone size: .; D gene: .; J gene: TRBJ2-5; V gene: TRBV5-4
CDR3 protein: CAWSVGDSEWGTQYF; CDR3 DNA: TGTGCCTGGAGTGTAGGGGACAGCGAGTGGGGTACGCAGTATTTT; clone size: once; D gene: TRBD1; J gene: TRBJ2-3; V gene: TRBV30
CDR3 protein: CASSLGPDRNSGSSYNEQFF; CDR3 DNA: TGCGCCAGCAGCCTGGGCCCGGACAGGAATAGCGGGAGCTCCTACAATGAGCAGTTCTTC; clone size: .; D gene: TRBD2; J gene: TRBJ2-1; V gene: TRBV5-1
CDR3 protein: CASSGPGLAGREQFF; CDR3 DNA: TGTGCCAGCAGTGGCCCGGGTCTAGCGGGACGAGAGCAGTTCTTC; clone size: many; D gene: TRBD2; J gene: TRBJ2-1; V gene: TRBV6-2/TRBV6-3
CDR3 protein: CASSQGTGGNQPQHF; CDR3 DNA: TGTGCCAGCTCACAAGGGACAGGGGGCAATCAGCCCCAGCATTTT; clone size: .; D gene: TRBD1; J gene: TRBJ1-5; V gene: TRBV18
CDR3 protein: CASSPYNTAFSSYNSPLHF; CDR3 DNA: TGTGCCAGCTCACCATATAATACAGCCTTTTCCTCCTATAATTCACCCCTCCACTTT; clone size: .; D gene: .; J gene: TRBJ1-6; V gene: TRBV18
CDR3 protein: CASSSMGASGTTTDTQYF; CDR3 DNA: TGTGCCAGCAGCTCTATGGGGGCTAGCGGGACAACCACAGATACGCAGTATTTT; clone size: .; D gene: TRBD2; J gene: TRBJ2-3; V gene: TRBV7-3
CDR3 protein: CASSQDVRLGQETQYF; CDR3 DNA: TGTGCCAGCAGCCAAGATGTGCGGCTAGGCCAAGAGACCCAGTACTTC; clone size: .; D gene: .; J gene: TRBJ2-5; V gene: TRBV3-1/TRBV3-2
CDR3 protein: CASSITWGRDYEQYF; CDR3 DNA: TGTGCCAGTAGTATTACGTGGGGCAGGGACTACGAGCAGTACTTC; clone size: .; D gene: .; J gene: TRBJ2-7; V gene: TRBV19
CDR3 protein: CASSFLEAGGSYNEQFF; CDR3 DNA: TGTGCCAGCAGTTTCTTGGAAGCGGGAGGGAGCTACAATGAGCAGTTCTTC; clone size: .; D gene: TRBD2; J gene: TRBJ2-1; V gene: TRBV27
CDR3 protein: CASSWERTGAGANVLTF; CDR3 DNA: TGTGCCAGCAGTTGGGAGAGAACAGGGGCTGGGGCCAACGTCCTGACTTTC; clone size: .; D gene: TRBD1; J gene: TRBJ2-6; V gene: TRBV6-2/TRBV6-3
CDR3 protein: CASSVGQGINEKLFF; CDR3 DNA: TGCGCCAGCAGCGTAGGACAGGGGATTAATGAAAAACTGTTTTTT; clone size: .; D gene: TRBD1; J gene: TRBJ1-4; V gene: TRBV4-1
CDR3 protein: CASSFTPTSPTGELFF; CDR3 DNA: TGTGCCAGCAGCTTCACTCCGACATCTCCCACCGGGGAGCTGTTTTTT; clone size: .; D gene: .; J gene: TRBJ2-2; V gene: TRBV7-9
CDR3 protein: CASSLAGEDEKLFF; CDR3 DNA: TGCGCCAGCAGCTTGGCCGGGGAGGATGAAAAACTGTTTTTT; clone size: once; D gene: .; J gene: TRBJ1-4; V gene: TRBV5-1
CDR3 protein: CASSRDWGNQPQHF; CDR3 DNA: TGTGCCAGCTCACGCGACTGGGGCAATCAGCCCCAGCATTTT; clone size: .; D gene: .; J gene: TRBJ1-5; V gene: TRBV18
CDR3 protein: CASRNRARLAGVDRQFF; CDR3 DNA: TGTGCCAGTAGGAACAGGGCCCGACTAGCGGGGGTCGATCGGCAGTTCTTC; clone size: .; D gene: TRBD2; J gene: TRBJ2-1; V gene: TRBV19
CDR3 protein: CASVHDRGRGGTEAFF; CDR3 DNA: TGTGCCAGCGTTCATGACAGGGGCAGAGGAGGCACTGAAGCTTTCTTT; clone size: .; D gene: TRBD1; J gene: TRBJ1-1; V gene: TRBV19
CDR3 protein: CASRPGQEQPQYF; CDR3 DNA: TGTGCCAGCAGGCCGGGACAGGAACAGCCACAGTACTTC; clone size: .; D gene: TRBD1; J gene: TRBJ2-7; V gene: TRBV6-5
CDR3 protein: CASCPGTTRETQYF; CDR3 DNA: TGCGCCAGTTGTCCCGGGACTACAAGGGAGACCCAGTACTTC; clone size: .; D gene: TRBD2; J gene: TRBJ2-5; V gene: TRBV5-1
CDR3 protein: CASSLSGTPNYGYTF; CDR3 DNA: TGTGCCAGCAGTTTGTCCGGGACACCCAACTATGGCTACACCTTC; clone size: .; D gene: .; J gene: TRBJ1-2; V gene: TRBV6-6
CDR3 protein: CASSLDPGGIYGYTF; CDR3 DNA: TGTGCCAGCAGCTTGGATCCAGGGGGGATCTATGGCTACACCTTC; clone size: .; D gene: TRBD1; J gene: TRBJ1-2; V gene: TRBV5-4